The entry that follows covers one TCR beta chain sequence. The record originates from a study of blood T cell repertoires in COVID-19. CDR3 length: 13 amino acids. Germline V lookup: CDR1 MGHDK, CDR2 SYGVNS. V lost 5 bases and J 4 bases, leaving 8 bases between the germline ends. TCRdb's copy holds only in-frame clones and misses some; the assay was immunoSEQ multiplex PCR. The sample shows approximately 160,000 clones, about 80% of them seen only once. The sample comprised PBMCs or T cells enriched from blood (not recorded which). The chain couples TRBV25-1 to TRBJ2-2, with D possibly being TRBD1 (6 bases). The source is a man aged 50 or older who had recovered from COVID-19. CDR3 amino acids: CASSRGGTGELFF. CDR3 DNA: TGTGCCAGCAGTCGAGGGGGCACCGGGGAGCTGTTTTTT.